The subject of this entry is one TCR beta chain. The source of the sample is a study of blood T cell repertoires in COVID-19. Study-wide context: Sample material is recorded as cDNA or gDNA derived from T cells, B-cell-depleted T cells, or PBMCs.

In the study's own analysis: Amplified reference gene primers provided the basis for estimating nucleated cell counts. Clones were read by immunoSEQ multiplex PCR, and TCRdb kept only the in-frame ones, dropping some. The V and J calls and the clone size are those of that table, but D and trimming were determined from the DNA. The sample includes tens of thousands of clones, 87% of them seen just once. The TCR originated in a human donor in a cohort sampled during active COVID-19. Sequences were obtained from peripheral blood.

CDR3 nucleotides: TGTGCCAGTAGTATCTCGGACAGGGGGGAGCTGTTTTTT. Translated: CASSISDRGELFF. V and J are TRBV19 and TRBJ2-2; TRBD1 aligns across 7 bases. V lost 3 bases, J lost 8 bases, and 3 bases stayed unmatched. CDR3 size: 13 residues. Looked up from germline, CDR1 is LNHDA and CDR2 is SQIVND (reference sequence).